The rows below give T cell receptor beta chains drawn from one sample of a study of Ad26.COV2.S vaccination and SARS-CoV-2 variants. Clones were sequenced by immunoSEQ multiplex PCR, and TCRdb holds only the in-frame ones, with some missing. The table records about 680,000 clones, around 92% of them present only once. The sample consisted of peripheral blood, taken in a trial of Ad26.COV2.S vaccine versus placebo. The source of these receptors is a person between 18 and 65 years old who received the Ad26.COV2.S COVID-19 vaccine or a placebo. Each CDR3 is given with its conserved first and last residue. Fields, in order: V gene, clone size, D gene, J gene, CDR3 DNA, CDR3 protein. A D gene is named only where the DNA matches it firmly. Rows may omit the clone size; those that give it use once, few, many or a size class.

v_gene: TRBV3-1/TRBV3-2
abundance: .
d_gene: .
j_gene: TRBJ2-7
CDR3nt: TGTGCCAGCAGCCATAGTCGATTAGCCTACGAGCAGTACTTC
CDR3aa: CASSHSRLAYEQYF

v_gene: TRBV30
abundance: .
d_gene: .
j_gene: TRBJ1-2
CDR3nt: TGTGCCTGGACGGGATTAAACTATGGCTACACCTTC
CDR3aa: CAWTGLNYGYTF

v_gene: TRBV6-5
abundance: .
d_gene: TRBD1
j_gene: TRBJ2-7
CDR3nt: TGTGCCAGCAGTTACGGACAGGCAGCTGTCTACGAGCAGTACTTC
CDR3aa: CASSYGQAAVYEQYF

v_gene: TRBV19
abundance: .
d_gene: TRBD1
j_gene: TRBJ1-2
CDR3nt: TGTGCCAGTAGTAAGGGGGCCCTGGACTATGGCTACACCTTC
CDR3aa: CASSKGALDYGYTF

v_gene: TRBV6-5
abundance: .
d_gene: TRBD1
j_gene: TRBJ2-7
CDR3nt: TGTGCCAGCAGTTACGGCAGGGGGATCTACGAGCAGTACTTC
CDR3aa: CASSYGRGIYEQYF

v_gene: TRBV19
abundance: once
d_gene: TRBD1
j_gene: TRBJ2-7
CDR3nt: TGTGCCAGTAGTCTGACAGGGAGCTCCTACGAGCAGTACTTC
CDR3aa: CASSLTGSSYEQYF

v_gene: TRBV18
abundance: .
d_gene: .
j_gene: TRBJ1-6
CDR3nt: TGTGCCAGCTCACCAGGCCGGCGAGATAATTCACCCCTCCACTTT
CDR3aa: CASSPGRRDNSPLHF

v_gene: TRBV5-6
abundance: .
d_gene: .
j_gene: TRBJ2-7
CDR3nt: TGTGCCAGCAGCTCACAAGCTTACGAGCAGTACTTC
CDR3aa: CASSSQAYEQYF

v_gene: TRBV4-2
abundance: .
d_gene: .
j_gene: TRBJ1-1
CDR3nt: TGTGCCAGCAGCCAAGATCTAAAGAACACTGAAGCTTTCTTT
CDR3aa: CASSQDLKNTEAFF

v_gene: TRBV19
abundance: .
d_gene: .
j_gene: TRBJ2-7
CDR3nt: TGTGCCAGTAGTACCAGGCCTCTGGGGAACGAGCAGTACTTC
CDR3aa: CASSTRPLGNEQYF

v_gene: TRBV2
abundance: .
d_gene: .
j_gene: TRBJ1-4
CDR3nt: TGTGCCAGCAGTGAACGCACCTTTAATGAAAAACTGTTTTTT
CDR3aa: CASSERTFNEKLFF

v_gene: TRBV7-2
abundance: .
d_gene: .
j_gene: TRBJ1-2
CDR3nt: TGTGCCAGCAGCTCCGACCGCCCAGGTGGCTACACCTTC
CDR3aa: CASSSDRPGGYTF

v_gene: TRBV10-3
abundance: .
d_gene: .
j_gene: TRBJ2-3
CDR3nt: TGTGCCATCAGTGACCCCTCTAGCGAGCGATCGCAGTATTTT
CDR3aa: CAISDPSSERSQYF

v_gene: TRBV7-6
abundance: .
d_gene: TRBD1
j_gene: TRBJ2-1
CDR3nt: TGTGCCAGCACCCAGACAGGGGGTGCTTCCTACAATGAGCAGTTCTTC
CDR3aa: CASTQTGGASYNEQFF

v_gene: TRBV10-2
abundance: .
d_gene: .
j_gene: TRBJ2-7
CDR3nt: TGCGCCAGCAGTGAGTCGGGCTACGAGCAGTACTTC
CDR3aa: CASSESGYEQYF

v_gene: TRBV2
abundance: .
d_gene: .
j_gene: TRBJ1-4
CDR3nt: TGTGCCAGCAGTGTGTCTGCAACTAATGAAAAACTGTTTTTT
CDR3aa: CASSVSATNEKLFF

v_gene: TRBV6-5
abundance: once
d_gene: TRBD1
j_gene: TRBJ1-6
CDR3nt: TGTGCCAGCAGTTCTCACGCGGGACAGAGAAATTCACCCCTCCACTTT
CDR3aa: CASSSHAGQRNSPLHF

v_gene: TRBV24-1
abundance: .
d_gene: .
j_gene: TRBJ1-5
CDR3nt: TGTGCCACCAGTGGCTCGGGACAACATAGCAATCAGCCCCAGCATTTT
CDR3aa: CATSGSGQHSNQPQHF